The TCR beta chain under discussion was sequenced for a study of T cells after yellow fever vaccination. Study observations and caveats: Weaker overall was a secondary response that nonetheless peaked faster, on day 5 versus 15.

Template switching with 5'RACE generated the TCR cDNA and added a universal primer site and UMIs. Using its own MiXCR run on the 5' RACE reads, TCRdb lists one record per CDR3 protein. The data show 9,500 to 15,000 distinct CDR3 sequences, roughly 5.8% seen once. CDR1 is GTSNPN, CDR2 SVGIG, per germline (reference sequence). V lost 0 bases to trimming and J lost 0 bases; unmatched junction nucleotides: 7. The CDR3 sequence is 16 residues long. This clonotype has a count of ten or more. This sequence originates from a man aged 25 to 40 who received the YFV17D yellow fever vaccine. The chain is built from TRBV30 and TRBJ2-7; TRBD2 agrees at 8 bases. The material was PBMCs, either bulk or a sorted T-cell subset (CD4+, CD8+, memory, or dextramer-sorted; not recorded which), obtained on the day of the yellow fever booster vaccination. CDR3 loop: CAWSVLLLADSYEQYF. The CDR3 region has the DNA TGTGCCTGGAGTGTACTGCTACTAGCGGACTCCTACGAGCAGTACTTC.